The rows below give T cell receptor beta chains drawn from one sample of a study of T-cell reconstitution after alpha-beta-depleted transplantation in children. TCRdb called the PCR reads again in MiXCR, with one record for every CDR3 protein. The repertoire includes 600,000 to 700,000 distinct CDR3 sequences, over 10% of them detected once, and 0.79% sits in the top ten. The sequences come from PBMCs, collected before TCRalphabeta/CD19-depleted stem cell transplant. These receptors all come from a girl under 10 years old with congenital amegakaryocytic thrombocytopenia, due to receive a stem cell transplant. Both conserved end residues are part of each CDR3. D genes are given only for firm matches. Expanded clones get a size class; other rows say once, few or many, or leave the size out.

D	V	size	J	DNA	CDR3
NA	TRBV5-1	NA	TRBJ2-2	TGCGCCAGCAGTTACGTGGAAGTAGGGGCGAACACCGGGGAGCTGTTTTTT	CASSYVEVGANTGELFF
NA	TRBV12-3/TRBV12-4	few	TRBJ2-2	TGTGCCAGCAGTTCCAGTCTAAGCACCGGGGAGCTGTTTTTT	CASSSSLSTGELFF
NA	TRBV10-2	many	TRBJ2-2	TGCGCCAGCAGTGACCGACTAGGTCACACCGGGGAGCTGTTTTTT	CASSDRLGHTGELFF
TRBD2	TRBV7-2	NA	TRBJ2-3	TGTGCCAGCAGCGACACTAGCGGACCAAGAACAGATACGCAGTATTTT	CASSDTSGPRTDTQYF
TRBD1	TRBV6-2/TRBV6-3	many	TRBJ1-5	TGTGCCAGCACCCCGGACAGGACTCAGCCCCAGCATTTT	CASTPDRTQPQHF
TRBD2	TRBV6-5	NA	TRBJ2-2	TGTGCCAGCAGTCCCAGGGCGGGGTCCTTGACTAGCGGGAGGGGTATCGCGAACACCGGGGAGCTGTTTTTT	CASSPRAGSLTSGRGIANTGELFF
NA	TRBV15	many	TRBJ2-3	TGTGCCACCAGCAGGACCCGCGAGCTACGGGAGGATACGCAGTATTTT	CATSRTRELREDTQYF
TRBD1	TRBV11-1	NA	TRBJ2-7	TGTGCCAGCAGCCCGACAGGGGGCGGATACGAGCAGTACTTC	CASSPTGGGYEQYF
NA	TRBV10-3	many	TRBJ1-1	TGTGCCATCAGTGAGTCCGATTGGTCAAATGAAGCTTTCTTT	CAISESDWSNEAFF
NA	TRBV7-7	many	TRBJ2-1	TGTGCCAGCAGCCCTCTGGACATGAATGAGCAGTTCTTC	CASSPLDMNEQFF
NA	TRBV29-1	NA	TRBJ2-1	TGCAGCGTTGAAACAGCCGCTCATGAATACAATGAGCAGTTCTTC	CSVETAAHEYNEQFF
NA	TRBV12-3/TRBV12-4	NA	TRBJ2-7	TGTGCCAGCAGTTTACAGGGCCCGCGTTACGAGCAGTACTTC	CASSLQGPRYEQYF
NA	TRBV12-3/TRBV12-4	many	TRBJ2-7	TGTGCCAGCAGTTTCGGTACTGTTCCCTACGAGCAGTACTTC	CASSFGTVPYEQYF
TRBD1	TRBV29-1	many	TRBJ2-2	TGCAGCGCTGCCGGGACAGATAATACCGGGGAGCTGTTTTTT	CSAAGTDNTGELFF
NA	TRBV4-1	NA	TRBJ2-4	TGCGCCAGCAGCCAAGAAGGGCGAATTCAGTACTTC	CASSQEGRIQYF
TRBD1	TRBV6-1	NA	TRBJ2-3	TGTGCCAGCAGTGAATGGGGGACAGAGACCAATGTTCAGTATTTT	CASSEWGTETNVQYF
TRBD2	TRBV27	many	TRBJ2-1	TGTGCCAGCAGTCTGCTAGCGGGAGTGAGCAATGAGCAGTTCTTC	CASSLLAGVSNEQFF
NA	TRBV24-1	few	TRBJ2-3	TGTGCCACCAGTGATTTCAGGGAGGCTAGTTCAGATACGCAGTATTTT	CATSDFREASSDTQYF
TRBD1	TRBV20-1	many	TRBJ1-2	TGCAGTGCGAGACAGGGTAGCTATGGCTACACCTTC	CSARQGSYGYTF
NA	TRBV20-1	many	TRBJ1-1	TGCAGTGCCCCTAACACGGGTGGGGACACTGAAGCTTTCTTT	CSAPNTGGDTEAFF